The rows below give T cell receptor beta chains drawn from one sample of a study of T cells in tuberculosis. The protocol was immunoSEQ multiplex PCR, while the TCRdb copy is restricted to in-frame clones and leaves out a portion. Of some 40,000 clones in the sample, 95% were seen once. Source material: PBMCs. These receptors originate from a donor aged 10-29 years with latent tuberculosis or without tuberculosis infection. CDR3s include the opening cysteine and the closing phenylalanine or tryptophan. Fields, in order: V gene, J gene, CDR3 protein.

>TRBV9|TRBJ2-1
CASSVRQGSTHIDEQFF
>TRBV25-1|TRBJ2-5
CASIPGQSQETQYF
>TRBV6-6|TRBJ1-1
CASSYMTGLTEAFF
>TRBV28|TRBJ1-1
CASTSGVNTEAFF
>TRBV28|TRBJ2-5
CASSLGQNQETQYF
>TRBV19|TRBJ1-1
CASSLRGSGEAFF
>TRBV30|TRBJ1-2
CAWSEGRTNYGYTF
>TRBV5-1|TRBJ2-2
CASSLSLGGADTGELFF
>TRBV9|TRBJ2-2
CASREGRQNTGELFF
>TRBV5-6|TRBJ1-1
CASSLGGGTEAFF
>TRBV28|TRBJ2-3
CASSSWDRGADTQYF
>TRBV7-7|TRBJ2-2
CASSLDTAGTGELFF
>TRBV15|TRBJ2-2
CATSRTLGQINTGELFF
>TRBV10-3|TRBJ1-1
CATRDRDREAFF
>TRBV9|TRBJ2-7
CASSVGVFNEQYF
>TRBV27|TRBJ1-2
CASSLGNIKGQGVGYGYTF
>TRBV28|TRBJ1-3
CASSRKDRFSGNTIYF
>TRBV30|TRBJ2-7
CAWSVVAEGEQYF
>TRBV5-1|TRBJ1-2
CASSASTGYTF
>TRBV4-1|TRBJ2-7
CASSQKLAGGYEQYF
>TRBV11-2|TRBJ2-7
CASSLSGDSYEQYF
>TRBV28|TRBJ1-2
CASGRVRDGYTF
>TRBV28|TRBJ1-2
CASTPSDYGYTF
>TRBV18|TRBJ1-5
CASSPGPSVWNQPQHF
>TRBV14|TRBJ2-7
CASSQGSGGRYEQYF
>TRBV19|TRBJ2-7
CASSLTGLPYEQYF
>TRBV11-2|TRBJ1-3
CASSLGLDRQLRSGNTIYF
>TRBV5-1|TRBJ2-5
CASSLEHKYQETQYF
>TRBV5-6|TRBJ2-7
CASSPQTGFGEQYF
>TRBV19|TRBJ2-6
CASSRRDRGLPGANVLTF
>TRBV5-1|TRBJ1-2
CASSFSGRYGYTF
>TRBV6-1|TRBJ1-2
CASRTQDSNYGYTF
>TRBV19|TRBJ2-7
CASSARDRVHEQYF
>TRBV7-6|TRBJ2-2
CASSSTTSNTGELFF
>TRBV27|TRBJ1-1
CASSPWTGGRTEAFF
>TRBV11-2|TRBJ2-1
CASSSDRGVGEQFF
>TRBV4-1|TRBJ2-6
CASSFSEPQSRANVLTF
>TRBV12-5|TRBJ1-2
CASPGTGVRDGYTF
>TRBV7-9|TRBJ2-1
CASSFPTSYEQFF
>TRBV19|TRBJ2-2
CASSAGQTNTGELFF
>TRBV6-4|TRBJ2-3
CASSDSKRGHTDTQYF
>TRBV10-3|TRBJ2-7
CAISEVLSAYEQYF
>TRBV5-4|TRBJ2-1
CASSPEGWHEQFF
>TRBV25-1|TRBJ2-1
CASSEGTSGGEAYNEQFF
>TRBV18|TRBJ1-4
CASSPLGQGSEKLFF
>TRBV7-2|TRBJ2-7
CASSQSGSPGYEQYF
>TRBV14|TRBJ2-2
CASREQGPYGAGELFF